These 5 T cell receptor beta chains were sequenced from one sample in a study of human T cells and chemical hapten exposure. From the RACE reads, TCRdb called clonotypes with MiXCR, one entry per CDR3 protein. The sample contains 300,000 to 400,000 distinct CDR3 sequences, approximately 5% of which appear only once. This sample's time point: pre-sensitization, week 0. Treatment: therapeutic diphenylcyclopropenone sensitization with weekly scalp DPC. Source: whole blood, taken in connection with sensitization to the hapten diphenylcyclopropenone (DPC). The receptors were sampled from a woman in her forties or fifties with alopecia areata. Some clones in this sample may be carry-over from other donors' samples.

The gene calls are TRBV27 and TRBJ1-6; TRBD1 aligns across 8 bases. CDR1 is MNHEY and CDR2 is SMNVEV in the germline V gene (reference sequence). The CDR3 contains 16 residues. Trimming at V came to 6 bases and at J to 0 bases, leaving 4 bases not matched to a gene. The CDR3 bases are TGTGCCAGCAGGACAGGGGAGAGCTCCTATAATTCACCCCTCCACTTT. It translates to CASRTGESSYNSPLHF.

In its sample, this clonotype was seen many times. The chain links TRBV12-3 or TRBV12-4 to TRBJ2-1, with D unclear. The CDR3 is made up of 13 amino acids. The V end was cut by 4 bases, the J end by 7 bases, with 11 bases between. CDR3: CASSSTLGNEQFF. CDR3 sequence (DNA): TGTGCCAGCAGTTCCACCCTGGGGAATGAGCAGTTCTTC.

This clonotype was detected a few times. The genes are TRBV20-1 and TRBJ1-6; D call uncertain. Germline CDR1 DFQATT, CDR2 SNEGSKA (reference sequence). Between the trimmed V and J ends, which lost 0 bases and 0 bases, there was a span of 12 bases. The CDR3 spans 17 residues. The CDR3 reads CSARDDEKSSYNSPLHF. CDR3 sequence (DNA): TGCAGTGCTAGAGATGACGAGAAAAGCTCCTATAATTCACCCCTCCACTTT.

This clonotype was detected ten times or more. The chain uses TRBV5-1 and TRBJ2-3; 7 bases map to TRBD2. This CDR3 has 15 residues. After removal of 2 bases from V and 2 bases from J, the junction contained 5 bases not matched to a gene. From germline, CDR1 is SGHRS and CDR2 YFSETQ. CDR3 bases: TGCGCCAGCAGCTTACGGGGACTACCCACAGATACGCAGTATTTT. Protein sequence: CASSLRGLPTDTQYF. Complete variable domain (other parts from reference TRBV5-1 and TRBJ2-3): KAGVTQTPRYLIKTRGQQVTLSCSPISGHRSVSWYQQTPGQGLQFLFEYFSETQRNKGNFPGRFSGRQFSNSRSEMNVSTLELGDSALYLCASSLRGLPTDTQYFGPGTRLTVL.

This clonotype was recorded at least ten times. This chain links TRBV28 with TRBJ1-2; tentative D call: TRBD1 (5 bases). This CDR3 has 11 residues. Germline V gene data show CDR1 as MDHEN and CDR2 as SYDVKM. Trimming left V 5 bases short and J 14 bases short, with 15 bases between. CDR3 sequence: CASSPGTVGTF. The CDR3 coding sequence is TGTGCCAGCAGTCCGGGGACGGTCGGGACCTTC.